A single sample gave rise to the 10 T cell receptor beta chains below, sequenced in a study of tumor and adjacent non-tumor tissue in lung cancer. A modified ARM-PCR protocol with three rounds of nested PCR amplified TCRbeta. TCRdb processed the multiplex PCR reads anew with MiXCR; each CDR3 protein has one entry. The sample has 220,000 or so distinct CDR3 sequences; approximately 74% are singletons. No cell sorting was done before RNA was extracted from the tissue. The sample taken for sequencing was lung tumor tissue. Receptors were obtained from a man aged 60 to 75 with non-small cell lung cancer.

Comment on this clonotype: The conserved phenylalanine or tryptophan normally closing the CDR3 is absent here, so this likely arose from a read error. The V gene is TRBV12-3 or TRBV12-4, the J gene TRBJ2-7; TRBD1 matches 8 bases. CDR3 length: 16 residues. CDR3 in amino acids: CANSLFFGQGRNEQYL. DNA for the CDR3: TGTGCCAACAGTTTATTTTTCGGACAGGGTAGGAACGAGCAGTACTTA.

About this clonotype itself: Because it lacks the conserved phenylalanine or tryptophan at the end, this CDR3 is likely a read error. The CDR3 region is CASTGGLSGDEQFL. CDR3 coding DNA: TGTGCCAGCACCGGAGGACTATCGGGGGATGAGCAGTTCTTG. The V gene is TRBV5-4, the J gene TRBJ2-1; D perhaps matches TRBD2 (6 bases). The germline V gene has CDR1 SGHNT and CDR2 YYREEE (reference sequence). The ends were cut back, 6 bases at V and 8 bases at J, with 18 bases in the middle. The CDR3 contains 14 residues.

On this clonotype: At one end the junction does not follow the germline gene, possibly because of a read error. The V gene is TRBV29-1, the J gene TRBJ2-1; D call uncertain. The CDR3 runs to 15 residues. The germline CDR1 and CDR2 sequences are SQVTM and ANQGSEA. CDR3 sequence: CSASSSLTRWNEQLF. The CDR3 DNA follows: TGCAGCGCTTCGTCTTCGCTAACGAGATGGAATGAGCAGTTATTC.

The rearrangement links TRBV6-6 to TRBJ1-5; tentatively, D is TRBD1 (6 bases). The CDR3 spans 18 residues. V lost 9 bases and J 2 bases, leaving 26 bases between the germline ends. Germline CDR1 and CDR2: MNHNY and SVGAGI (reference sequence). The CDR3 bases are TGTGCCAGTCGTTACCCTAAATACAGGGACGAGGGCAATCAGCCCCAGCATTTT. Translating gives CASRYPKYRDEGNQPQHF.

The V and J genes are TRBV12-3 or TRBV12-4 and TRBJ2-4, with D perhaps TRBD2 (6 bases). V lost 2 bases and J lost 11, with 19 bases in between. This CDR3 has 15 amino acids. The CDR3 loop reads CASSLRTGRGDFQYF. Written as DNA, the CDR3 is TGTGCCAGCAGTTTACGGACCGGGCGAGGGGACTTTCAGTACTTC.

A word on this clonotype: This CDR3 fails to terminate in the conserved phenylalanine or tryptophan, so it likely reflects a read error. The chain couples TRBV12-3 or TRBV12-4 to TRBJ1-1; 8 bases match TRBD1. With V trimmed by 5 bases and J by 7 bases, 9 bases remained unmatched. This CDR3 spans 14 amino acids. The CDR3 sequence is CASSLPPGTGEAFV. The CDR3, as DNA: TGTGCCAGCAGTCTACCCCCCGGGACAGGTGAAGCTTTCGTT.

This clonotype was detected many times. DNA of the CDR3: TGCAGTGCTAGCATCGCTAGCGGGAGCACAGATACGCAGTATTTT. Translating it yields CSASIASGSTDTQYF. J is TRBJ2-3 and V is TRBV20-1, with TRBD2 identical over 8 bases. Germline loops: CDR1 DFQATT, CDR2 SNEGSKA (reference sequence). The CDR3 runs to 15 residues. The V and J ends lost 3 bases and 0 bases, in that order; junction bases with no gene match: 5.

With respect to this clonotype: A read error may account for a junction end that differs from germline. V and J are TRBV11-2 and TRBJ2-6; TRBD1 is a possible D gene (6 bases). CDR1 and CDR2 (germline): SGHAT, FQNNGV. There are 19 residues in the CDR3. CDR3 bases: TGTGCCAGCAGCTTAATTCCAAAGGACAGACCCTCTCGGGCCAACGTCCTGACTTTC. It encodes CASSLIPKDRPSRANVLTF.

This clonotype was detected ten times or more. This rearrangement joins TRBV11-2 to TRBJ2-1; D gene unclear. The CDR3 consists of 15 residues. In germline, CDR1 is SGHAT, CDR2 FQNNGV. The germline V and J ends were trimmed by 6 bases and 8 bases, with 20 bases remaining between them. CDR3 in amino acids: CASSTRGPVRDEQFF. The CDR3 nucleotides read TGTGCCAGCAGTACCCGCGGACCCGTTAGGGATGAGCAGTTCTTC.

Points on this clonotype: A much larger clonotype is one base distant, so this may be a read error. The chain couples TRBV4-3 to TRBJ2-3; TRBD2 matches at 9 bases. V trimming: 0 bases; J trimming: 2 bases; junction bases outside the gene matches: 3. Germline loops: CDR1 LGHNA, CDR2 YSLEER. The CDR3 runs to 16 residues. CDR3 region: CASSQEPSGVTDTQYF. As DNA, the CDR3 is TGCGCCAGCAGCCAAGAACCTAGCGGGGTCACAGATACGCAGTATTTT.